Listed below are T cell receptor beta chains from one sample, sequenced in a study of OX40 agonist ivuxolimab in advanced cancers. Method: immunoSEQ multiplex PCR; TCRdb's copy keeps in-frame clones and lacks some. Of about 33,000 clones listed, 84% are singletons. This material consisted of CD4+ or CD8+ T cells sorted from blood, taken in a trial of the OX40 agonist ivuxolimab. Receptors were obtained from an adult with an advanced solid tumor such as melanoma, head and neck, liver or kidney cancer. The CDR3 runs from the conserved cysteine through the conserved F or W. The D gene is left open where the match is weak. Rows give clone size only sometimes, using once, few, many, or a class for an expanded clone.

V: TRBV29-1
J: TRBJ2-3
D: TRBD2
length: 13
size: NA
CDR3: CSGIGGSTDTQYF
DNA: TGCAGCGGAATCGGGGGGAGCACAGATACGCAGTATTTT

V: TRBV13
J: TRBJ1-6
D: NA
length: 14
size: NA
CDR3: CASSLTGYNSPLHF
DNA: TGTGCCAGCAGCTTAACAGGGTATAATTCACCCCTCCACTTT

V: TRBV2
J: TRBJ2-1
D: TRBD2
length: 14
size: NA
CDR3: CASSDGGIYNEQFF
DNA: TGTGCCAGCAGCGACGGGGGGATCTACAATGAGCAGTTCTTC

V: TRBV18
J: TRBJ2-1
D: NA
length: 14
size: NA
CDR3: CASSSSDRPLEQFF
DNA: TGTGCCAGCTCATCGTCCGACCGGCCCTTGGAGCAGTTCTTC

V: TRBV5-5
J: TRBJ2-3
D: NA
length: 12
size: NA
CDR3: CASSPLADTQYF
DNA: TGTGCCAGCAGTCCTTTGGCCGATACGCAGTATTTT

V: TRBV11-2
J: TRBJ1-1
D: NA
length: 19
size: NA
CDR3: CASSLDIFVFGAAGTEAFF
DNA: TGTGCCAGCAGCTTAGATATATTTGTTTTCGGGGCGGCGGGCACTGAAGCTTTCTTT

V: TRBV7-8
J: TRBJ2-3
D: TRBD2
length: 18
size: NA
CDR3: CASSPGTSGGPYTDTQYF
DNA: TGTGCCAGCAGCCCAGGGACTAGCGGGGGGCCCTACACAGATACGCAGTATTTT

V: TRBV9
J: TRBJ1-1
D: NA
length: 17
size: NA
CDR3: CASSTPRSGQFVAEAFF
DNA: TGTGCCAGCAGCACCCCTCGGTCCGGCCAATTTGTCGCTGAAGCTTTCTTT

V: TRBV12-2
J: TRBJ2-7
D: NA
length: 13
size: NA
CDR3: CASRFPSGYEQYF
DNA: TGTGCAAGTCGCTTCCCCTCTGGTTACGAGCAGTACTTC

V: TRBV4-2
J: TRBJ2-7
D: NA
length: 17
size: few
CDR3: CASSQVIEGFMIDEQYF
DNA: TGTGCCAGCAGCCAAGTAATTGAAGGATTTATGATCGACGAGCAGTACTTC

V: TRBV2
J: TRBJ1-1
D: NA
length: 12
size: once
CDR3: CASSEVGTEAFF
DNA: TGTGCCAGCAGTGAAGTCGGAACTGAAGCTTTCTTT

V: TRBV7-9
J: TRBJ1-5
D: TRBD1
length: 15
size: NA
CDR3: CASSLQGDVNQPQHF
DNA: TGTGCCAGCAGCTTACAGGGGGATGTCAATCAGCCCCAGCATTTT

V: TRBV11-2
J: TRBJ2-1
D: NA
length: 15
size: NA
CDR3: CASSLDSGFDNEQFF
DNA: TGTGCCAGCAGCTTAGATTCGGGGTTTGACAATGAGCAGTTCTTC

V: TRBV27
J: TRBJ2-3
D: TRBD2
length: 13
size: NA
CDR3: CASRSGGEDTQYF
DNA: TGTGCCAGCAGAAGCGGGGGGGAAGATACGCAGTATTTT

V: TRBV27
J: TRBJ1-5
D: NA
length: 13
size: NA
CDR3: CASSLGADQPQHF
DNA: TGTGCCAGCAGTTTAGGGGCTGATCAGCCCCAGCATTTT

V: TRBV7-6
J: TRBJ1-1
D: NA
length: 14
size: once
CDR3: CASSLGDRNTEAFF
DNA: TGTGCCAGCAGCTTAGGAGACAGAAACACTGAAGCTTTCTTT